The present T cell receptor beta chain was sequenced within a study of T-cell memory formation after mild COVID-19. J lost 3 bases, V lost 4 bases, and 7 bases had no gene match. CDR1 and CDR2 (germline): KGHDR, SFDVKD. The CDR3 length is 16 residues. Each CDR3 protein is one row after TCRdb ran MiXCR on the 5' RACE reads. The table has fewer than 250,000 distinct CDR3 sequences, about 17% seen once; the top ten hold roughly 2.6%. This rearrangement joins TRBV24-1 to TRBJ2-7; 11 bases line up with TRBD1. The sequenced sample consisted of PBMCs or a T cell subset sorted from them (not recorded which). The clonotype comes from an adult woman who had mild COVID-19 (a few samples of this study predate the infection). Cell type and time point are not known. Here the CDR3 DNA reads TGTGCCACCAGTGACCCCGGGACAGGGGGGCGCTACGAGCAGTACTTC. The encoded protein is CATSDPGTGGRYEQYF.